A single sample is the source of the 22 T cell receptor beta chains below, sequenced in a study of blood T cell repertoires in COVID-19. TCRdb's copy holds only in-frame clones and misses some; the assay was immunoSEQ multiplex PCR. The sample includes under 75,000 clones, more than 85% seen only once; the top ten take roughly 4.2%. Material for sequencing was peripheral blood. These receptors all stem from a man aged 50 or older with active COVID-19.

The chain couples TRBV28 to TRBJ2-3; no firm D call. Germline CDR1 reads MDHEN; CDR2 reads SYDVKM. The CDR3 has 12 residues. Trimming cost V 2 bases and J 5 bases, with 5 bases left between them. The chain's CDR3 is CASSLMRDTQYF. CDR3 coding DNA: TGTGCCAGCAGTTTAATGAGAGATACGCAGTATTTT.

The V and J genes are TRBV9 and TRBJ1-1, with D possibly TRBD1 on 6 matching bases. Germline assignment: CDR1 SGDLS and CDR2 YYNGEE. V shed 3 bases and J shed 1 base, with 16 bases lying between them. CDR3 length: 16 amino acids. The CDR3 protein is CASSGAKLQGNTEAFF. DNA of the CDR3: TGTGCCAGCAGCGGAGCGAAACTACAGGGGAACACTGAAGCTTTCTTT. The whole variable domain, filled in from reference TRBV9 and TRBJ1-1, reads DSGVTQTPKHLITATGQRVTLRCSPRSGDLSVYWYQQSLDQGLQFLIQYYNGEERAKGNILERFSAQQFPDLHSELNLSSLELGDSALYFCASSGAKLQGNTEAFFGQGTRLTVV.

The rearrangement joins TRBV5-8 to TRBJ2-1, with 7 bases that match TRBD1. The CDR3 is 16 residues long. J was trimmed by 10 bases and V by 6 bases; bases with no gene match: 19. Germline V gene sequence: CDR1 SGHTS, CDR2 YDEGEE. The CDR3 is CASNDNRGFSGREQFF. In nucleotides, the CDR3 is TGTGCCAGCAACGATAACAGGGGCTTCTCGGGAAGGGAGCAGTTCTTC.

The chain couples TRBV6-1 to TRBJ2-1; 13 bases align to TRBD2. This CDR3 is 15 amino acids long. V shed 1 base, J shed 7 bases, and the junction held 1 base outside the gene matches. Germline-derived CDR1 and CDR2 are MNHNS and SASEGT. CDR3 sequence: CASSEGLAGGNEQFF. CDR3 coding DNA: TGTGCCAGCAGTGAAGGACTAGCGGGGGGTAATGAGCAGTTCTTC.

The V gene is TRBV10-3, the J gene TRBJ1-2, with 7 bases identical to TRBD1. J was trimmed by 8 bases and V by 4 bases; bases with no gene match: 13. This CDR3 has 15 residues. Germline loops: CDR1 ENHRY, CDR2 SYGVKD. For the CDR3, the DNA is TGTGCCATCAGTGTTCGGAAAACAGGGGAAGGCGGCTACACCTTC. Its protein is CAISVRKTGEGGYTF.

The chain joins TRBV28 to TRBJ2-7; possible D gene TRBD2, 5 bases. The CDR3 loop spans 12 amino acids. The germline V gene has CDR1 MDHEN and CDR2 SYDVKM. Trimming stripped 7 bases from V and 3 bases from J, with 10 bases between. CDR3 nucleotides: TGTGCCAGCACCCTTCGGGGCTACGAGCAGTACTTC. It codes for CASTLRGYEQYF.

V gene TRBV2 combines with J gene TRBJ1-1, with D perhaps matching TRBD1 (5 bases). The CDR3 consists of 14 residues. The germline V gene has CDR1 SNHLY and CDR2 FYNNEI. V gave up 6 bases and J gave up 0 bases, with 11 bases separating them. The CDR3 region is CASSKQAMNTEAFF. Here the CDR3 DNA reads TGTGCCAGCAGCAAACAGGCCATGAACACTGAAGCTTTCTTT.

The rearrangement links TRBV28 to TRBJ2-5; D is unresolved. The V gene lost 2 bases and the J gene lost 2 bases, with 9 bases spanning the gap. The germline CDR1 and CDR2 sequences are MDHEN and SYDVKM. This CDR3 region has 14 residues. DNA for the CDR3: TGTGCCAGCAGTTTAGGGCCTGTTCAAGAGACCCAGTACTTC. It encodes CASSLGPVQETQYF.

The CDR3, as DNA: TGTGCCAGCAGCCCCGGTGAGTACGAGCAGTACTTC. Encoded protein: CASSPGEYEQYF. The chain uses TRBV11-2 and TRBJ2-7; D unclear. V was trimmed by 5 bases and J by 4 bases, leaving 9 bases between them. Germline V gives CDR1 SGHAT, CDR2 FQNNGV. The CDR3 has 12 residues.

The gene calls are TRBV7-3 and TRBJ2-3; TRBD2 agrees at 9 bases. CDR3 length: 16 residues. After removal of 2 bases from V and 5 bases from J, the junction contained 8 bases not matched to a gene. CDR1 and CDR2 (germline): SGHTA, FQGTGA. The DNA for the CDR3 is TGTGCCAGCAGCTTATTTGGCGGGGGGGCCAAAGATACGCAGTATTTT. This gives the protein CASSLFGGGAKDTQYF.

Regarding this clone: The junction departs from germline at one end; a sequencing error may be responsible. This chain joins TRBV7-7 and TRBJ2-1; D is perhaps TRBD2 (6 bases). The CDR3 covers 15 residues. Germline values: CDR1 SSHAT, CDR2 FNYEAQ (reference sequence). The CDR3 DNA reads TGTGCTAGCAGTCAAGGGGTAGGCGGGGTGGGTGAGCAGTTCTTC. Encoded protein: CASSQGVGGVGEQFF.

This clone turned up a few times. This chain links TRBV28 with TRBJ1-5; perhaps TRBD1 as D (6 bases). This CDR3 has 15 amino acids. The V gene lost 5 bases and the J gene lost 0 bases, with 11 bases spanning the gap. The germline CDR1 and CDR2 sequences are MDHEN and SYDVKM. The CDR3, as DNA: TGTGCCAGCAGTCGGGACACTTTTAGCAATCAGCCCCAGCATTTT. This translates into CASSRDTFSNQPQHF.

The chain uses TRBV5-1 and TRBJ2-7; possibly TRBD2 for D (5 bases). The CDR3 is 17 amino acids. Deletions cut 4 bases from V and 3 bases from J, with 23 bases between. CDR1 is SGHRS and CDR2 is YFSETQ in the germline V gene. CDR3 sequence (DNA): TGCGCCAGCAGCCCATATGTATCCCGCGGGTCCAACTACGAGCAGTACTTC. Translating gives CASSPYVSRGSNYEQYF.

The sample holds one count of this clone. The rearrangement uses TRBV5-1 and TRBJ1-1, with D possibly matching TRBD1 (6 bases). The CDR3 has 14 residues. Trimming removed 6 bases from V and 4 bases from J, with 16 bases in between. From germline, CDR1 is SGHRS and CDR2 YFSETQ. The CDR3 reads CASNSGEGGTEAFF. For the CDR3, the DNA is TGCGCCAGCAACTCAGGGGAGGGTGGCACTGAAGCTTTCTTT.

V is TRBV5-4 and J is TRBJ2-5; a weak D match, TRBD2 (5 bases). Germline V CDR1 and CDR2: SGHNT, YYREEE (reference sequence). V was cut by 3 bases and J by 5 bases, with 11 bases left in between. The CDR3 covers 13 residues. The CDR3 loop is CASSSGSGETQYF. CDR3 coding DNA: TGTGCCAGCAGCTCGGGATCGGGGGAGACCCAGTACTTC.

This clone was counted between two and nine times. The CDR3 DNA reads TGTGCCAGCAGTCCCCGAGGTGGGGGGTCCGGGGTGGGCTCCTACAATGAGCAGTTCTTC. The encoded protein is CASSPRGGGSGVGSYNEQFF. The chain has TRBV2 and TRBJ2-1, with TRBD2 as a possible D gene (6 bases). The V gene's germline CDR1 is SNHLY and CDR2 FYNNEI. V gave up 5 bases and J gave up 0 bases, with 26 bases separating them. This CDR3 is built from 20 residues. The full variable domain, in which reference TRBV2 and TRBJ2-1 provide the parts outside the CDR3, is EPEVTQTPSHQVTQMGQEVILRCVPISNHLYFYWYRQILGQKVEFLVSFYNNEISEKSEIFDDQFSVERPDGSNFTLKIRSTKLEDSAMYFCASSPRGGGSGVGSYNEQFFGPGTRLTVL.

Details on this clone: A read error may produce the germline difference seen at one junction end. The CDR3 loop reads CASTQARGQSYEQYF. The CDR3 DNA follows: TGTGCCAGCACCCAAGCCAGGGGGCAGTCCTACGAGCAGTACTTC. The chain links TRBV4-2 to TRBJ2-7; 8 bases are shared with TRBD1. CDR1 and CDR2 from the germline V gene are LGHNA and YNFKEQ. The CDR3 loop spans 15 amino acids.

CDR3 sequence reads: CASSPEANYGYTF. The CDR3 DNA sequence: TGTGCCAGCTCACCAGAGGCTAACTATGGCTACACCTTC. The chain is built from TRBV18 and TRBJ1-2; D uncertain. The CDR3 length is 13 residues. V lost 2 bases, J lost 0 bases, and 4 bases lay in between. CDR1 and CDR2 (germline): KGHSH, LQKENI.

The V and J genes are TRBV28 and TRBJ1-6, with 7 bases identical to TRBD1. CDR1 is MDHEN and CDR2 is SYDVKM in the germline V gene. Trimming at V came to 6 bases and at J to 5 bases, leaving 7 bases not matched to a gene. The CDR3 is 15 amino acids. CDR3: CASSQSGQHNSPLHF. Here the CDR3 DNA reads TGTGCCAGCAGCCAATCGGGACAGCATAATTCACCCCTCCACTTT.

V usage is TRBV7-2 and J usage is TRBJ2-7; D unresolved. The V end was cut by 0 bases, the J end by 6 bases, with 15 bases between. CDR3 size: 15 residues. Per the germline V gene, CDR1 is SGHTA and CDR2 is FQGNSA. DNA for the CDR3: TGTGCCAGCAGCTTAGCGGCCTCGGCCGGGTCCGAGCAGTACTTC. Encoded protein: CASSLAASAGSEQYF.

The chain couples TRBV3-1 (or the pseudogene TRBV3-2) to TRBJ1-6, with 7 bases matching TRBD1. V gave up 4 bases and J gave up 1 base; unmatched junction bases: 13. This CDR3 contains 19 residues. The germline V gene encodes CDR1 LGHDT and CDR2 YNNKEL (reference sequence). Here the CDR3 reads CASSRLGGAVSSYNSPLHF. CDR3 DNA sequence: TGTGCCAGCAGCCGACTAGGGGGCGCGGTATCTTCCTATAATTCACCCCTCCACTTT.

This chain links TRBV2 with TRBJ2-5; maybe TRBD1 (5 bases). The CDR3 has 16 residues. Per germline, CDR1 SNHLY and CDR2 FYNNEI. Trimming took off 0 bases at V and 5 bases at J, with 16 bases between the two ends. CDR3 sequence: CASSEAPVRVSETQYF. DNA of the CDR3: TGTGCCAGCAGTGAAGCCCCGGTCAGGGTATCCGAGACCCAGTACTTC.